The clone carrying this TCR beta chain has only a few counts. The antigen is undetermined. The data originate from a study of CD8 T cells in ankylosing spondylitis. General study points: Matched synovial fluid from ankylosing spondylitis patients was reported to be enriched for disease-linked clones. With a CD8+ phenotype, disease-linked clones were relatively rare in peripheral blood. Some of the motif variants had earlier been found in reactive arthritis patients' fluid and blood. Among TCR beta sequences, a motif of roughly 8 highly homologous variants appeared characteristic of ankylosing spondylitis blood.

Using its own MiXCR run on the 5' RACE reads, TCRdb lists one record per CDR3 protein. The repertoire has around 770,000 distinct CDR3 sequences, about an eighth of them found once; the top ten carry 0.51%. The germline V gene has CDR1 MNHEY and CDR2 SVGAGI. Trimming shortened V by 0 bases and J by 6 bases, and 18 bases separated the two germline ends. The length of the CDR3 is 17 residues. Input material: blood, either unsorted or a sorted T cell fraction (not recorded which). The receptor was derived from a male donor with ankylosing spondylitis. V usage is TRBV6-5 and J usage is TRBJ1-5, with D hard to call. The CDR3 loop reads CASSYSISILTGQPQHF. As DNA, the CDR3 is TGTGCCAGCAGTTACTCGATTAGTATCCTAACGGGTCAGCCCCAGCATTTT.